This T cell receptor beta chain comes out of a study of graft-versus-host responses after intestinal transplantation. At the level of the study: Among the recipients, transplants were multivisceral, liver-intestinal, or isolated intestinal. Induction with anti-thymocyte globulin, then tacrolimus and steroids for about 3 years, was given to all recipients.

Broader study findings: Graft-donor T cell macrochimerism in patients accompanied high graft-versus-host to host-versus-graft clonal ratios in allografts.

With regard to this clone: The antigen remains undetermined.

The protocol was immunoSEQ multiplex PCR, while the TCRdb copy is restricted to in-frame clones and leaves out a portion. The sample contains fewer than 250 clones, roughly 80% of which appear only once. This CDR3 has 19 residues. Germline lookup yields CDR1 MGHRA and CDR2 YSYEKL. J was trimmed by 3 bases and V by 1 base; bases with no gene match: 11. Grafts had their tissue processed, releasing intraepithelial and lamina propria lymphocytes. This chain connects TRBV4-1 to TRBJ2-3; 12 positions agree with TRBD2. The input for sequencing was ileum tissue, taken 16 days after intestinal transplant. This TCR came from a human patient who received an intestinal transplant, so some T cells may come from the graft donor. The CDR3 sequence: CASSQASSGGAHLTDTQYF. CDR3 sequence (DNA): TGCGCCAGCAGCCAAGCTTCTAGCGGGGGGGCTCATTTGACAGATACGCAGTATTTT.